The present T cell receptor (beta chain) was sequenced within a study of spatial heterogeneity in lung cancer. Across the whole study: Raw sequencing reads included, on average, more than eight appearances of each unique TCR and UMI combination. Study observations and caveats: Blood carried ubiquitous expanded tumor TCRs more at resection than follow-up.

TCRdb fed the 5' RACE reads into MiXCR, producing one record per CDR3 protein. The table lists about 92,000 distinct CDR3 sequences, about an eighth of them singletons. The CDR3 loop spans 18 amino acids. V was trimmed by 0 bases and J by 2 bases, leaving 17 bases between them. The V gene's germline CDR1 is SGHAT and CDR2 FQNNGV. This clonotype has only a few counts. Its antigen is unidentified. Sample time point: sample taken at primary tumor resection. From tumor, nontumor lung or frozen PBMC, whole RNA was taken unsorted for sequencing. The chain uses TRBV11-2 and TRBJ2-1; TRBD1 is a possible D gene (6 bases). The TCR comes from a male donor with early-stage non-small cell lung cancer. The sequencing used PBMCs, collected at surgery. Written as DNA, the CDR3 is TGTGCCAGCAGCTTAGATAGGGGACAAATTATAACCTACAATGAGCAGTTCTTC. This codes for CASSLDRGQIITYNEQFF.